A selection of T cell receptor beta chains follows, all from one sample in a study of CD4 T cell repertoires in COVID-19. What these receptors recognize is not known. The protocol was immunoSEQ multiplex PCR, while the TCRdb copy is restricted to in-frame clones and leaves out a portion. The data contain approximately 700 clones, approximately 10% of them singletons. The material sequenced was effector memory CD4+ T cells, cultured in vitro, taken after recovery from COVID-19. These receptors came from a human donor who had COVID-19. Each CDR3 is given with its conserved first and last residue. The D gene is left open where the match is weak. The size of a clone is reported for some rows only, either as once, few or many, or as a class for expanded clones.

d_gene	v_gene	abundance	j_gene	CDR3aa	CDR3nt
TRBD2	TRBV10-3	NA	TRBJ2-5	CAISDGLAGGETQYF	TGTGCCATCAGTGATGGTCTAGCGGGAGGAGAGACCCAGTACTTC
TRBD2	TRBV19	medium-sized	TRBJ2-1	CASAADTSGIYNEQFF	TGTGCCAGTGCGGCCGATACTAGCGGGATATACAATGAGCAGTTCTTC
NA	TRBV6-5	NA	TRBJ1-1	CATRDTWRGTEAFF	TGTGCCACCCGGGACACCTGGCGCGGCACTGAAGCTTTCTTT
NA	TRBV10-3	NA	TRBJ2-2	CAISEVGAYTGELFF	TGTGCCATCAGTGAGGTCGGGGCATACACCGGGGAGCTGTTTTTT
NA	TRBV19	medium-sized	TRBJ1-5	CASADRFNQPQHF	TGTGCCAGTGCCGACAGGTTCAATCAGCCCCAGCATTTT
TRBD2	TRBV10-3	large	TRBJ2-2	CAISESTRGTTGELFF	TGTGCCATCAGTGAGTCTACGCGGGGGACCACCGGGGAGCTGTTTTTT
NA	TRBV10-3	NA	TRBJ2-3	CAIRDSTDTQYF	TGTGCCATCAGGGACAGCACAGATACGCAGTATTTT
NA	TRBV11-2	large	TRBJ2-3	CASSLSISTDTQYF	TGTGCCAGCAGCTTAAGTATCAGCACAGATACGCAGTATTTT
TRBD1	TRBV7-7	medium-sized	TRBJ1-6	CASSYTGTENSPLHF	TGTGCCAGCAGCTATACCGGGACAGAAAATTCACCCCTCCACTTT
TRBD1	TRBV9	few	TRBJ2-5	CASSANTGQGQETQYF	TGTGCCAGCAGCGCAAATACGGGACAGGGACAAGAGACCCAGTACTTC
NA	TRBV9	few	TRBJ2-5	CASSGRQEQETQYF	TGTGCCAGCAGCGGACGACAGGAGCAAGAGACCCAGTACTTC
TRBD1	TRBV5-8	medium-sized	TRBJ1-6	CASRFRTGERNSPLHF	TGTGCCAGCCGGTTTAGGACAGGGGAAAGAAATTCACCCCTCCACTTT
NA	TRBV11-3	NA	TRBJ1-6	CASSLDRGGDSPLHF	TGTGCCAGCAGCTTAGATCGGGGAGGCGATTCACCCCTCCACTTT
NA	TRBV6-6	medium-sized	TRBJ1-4	CASSYPEDNEKLFF	TGTGCCAGCAGTTACCCGGAGGATAATGAAAAACTGTTTTTT
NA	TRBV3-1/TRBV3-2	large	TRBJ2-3	CASSHGWAGTDTQYF	TGTGCCAGCAGCCACGGGTGGGCGGGCACAGATACGCAGTATTTT
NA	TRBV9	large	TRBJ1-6	CASSVGGVGNSPLHF	TGTGCCAGCAGCGTAGGGGGAGTTGGTAATTCACCCCTCCACTTT
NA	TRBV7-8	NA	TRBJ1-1	CASSPGGPEAFF	TGTGCCAGCAGCCCCGGGGGGCCTGAAGCTTTCTTT
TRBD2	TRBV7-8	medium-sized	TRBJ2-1	CASSPGLAGVNEQFF	TGTGCCAGCAGCCCTGGACTAGCGGGAGTGAATGAGCAGTTCTTC
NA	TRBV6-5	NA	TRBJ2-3	CASSYAELTDTQYF	TGTGCCAGCAGTTACGCCGAACTCACAGATACGCAGTATTTT
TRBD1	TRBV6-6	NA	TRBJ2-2	CASSYSTGGSGELFF	TGTGCCAGCAGTTACTCGACAGGGGGTTCCGGGGAGCTGTTTTTT
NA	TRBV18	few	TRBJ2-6	CASSPSPGGANVLTF	TGTGCCAGCTCACCGTCTCCCGGTGGGGCCAACGTCCTGACTTTC
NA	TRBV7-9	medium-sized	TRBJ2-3	CASSRESSTDTQYF	TGTGCCAGCAGCCGGGAGTCTAGCACAGATACGCAGTATTTT
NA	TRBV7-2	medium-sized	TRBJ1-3	CASSSQQSSGNTIYF	TGTGCCAGCAGCAGCCAACAGTCTTCTGGAAACACCATATATTTT
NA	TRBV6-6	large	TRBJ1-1	CASSYPESGGTEAFF	TGTGCCAGCAGTTACCCGGAGTCGGGGGGCACTGAAGCTTTCTTT
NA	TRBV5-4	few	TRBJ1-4	CASSLAAGNEKLFF	TGTGCCAGCAGCTTAGCAGCGGGGAATGAAAAACTGTTTTTT
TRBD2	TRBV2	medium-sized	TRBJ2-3	CASSVQRGLSTDTQYF	TGTGCCAGCAGTGTGCAGCGGGGACTTAGCACAGATACGCAGTATTTT
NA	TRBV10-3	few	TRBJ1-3	CAISESKTVSGNTIYF	TGTGCCATCAGTGAGTCGAAGACCGTATCTGGAAACACCATATATTTT
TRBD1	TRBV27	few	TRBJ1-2	CASSSGQGNYGYTF	TGTGCCAGCAGCTCGGGACAGGGGAACTATGGCTACACCTTC
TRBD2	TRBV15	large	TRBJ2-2	CATSRDGVAGAAGELFF	TGTGCCACCAGCAGAGATGGGGTAGCGGGAGCGGCCGGGGAGCTGTTTTTT